The entry below gives a single T cell receptor (beta chain) sequence along with its context. In the source study's methods: Reference gene primer amplification in the assay estimated nucleated cell counts. The assay was immunoSEQ multiplex PCR, and TCRdb's table has in-frame clones only and misses some. V and J calls and clone size are given by that table; D and trimming were obtained from the DNA. The sample records 170,000 or so clones, roughly 87% being singletons. V shed 4 bases and J shed 0 bases, with 18 bases lying between them. Germline lookup yields CDR1 SGDLS and CDR2 YYNGEE. The CDR3 spans 17 residues. This entry belongs to a study of blood T cell repertoires in COVID-19. For the study at large: The origin of the acute and convalescent COVID-19 samples was the United States, Italy and Spain. The cDNA or gDNA used as material had been derived from T cells, B-cell-depleted T cells, or PBMCs.

The sequence came from a man aged 18 to 30 who had recovered from COVID-19. Sequenced material: peripheral blood. The chain uses TRBV9 and TRBJ2-3, with D perhaps matching TRBD2 (5 bases). CDR3 sequence: CASSPYLRTGSTDTQYF. In nucleotides, the CDR3 is TGTGCCAGCAGCCCCTATCTCAGGACGGGGAGCACAGATACGCAGTATTTT.